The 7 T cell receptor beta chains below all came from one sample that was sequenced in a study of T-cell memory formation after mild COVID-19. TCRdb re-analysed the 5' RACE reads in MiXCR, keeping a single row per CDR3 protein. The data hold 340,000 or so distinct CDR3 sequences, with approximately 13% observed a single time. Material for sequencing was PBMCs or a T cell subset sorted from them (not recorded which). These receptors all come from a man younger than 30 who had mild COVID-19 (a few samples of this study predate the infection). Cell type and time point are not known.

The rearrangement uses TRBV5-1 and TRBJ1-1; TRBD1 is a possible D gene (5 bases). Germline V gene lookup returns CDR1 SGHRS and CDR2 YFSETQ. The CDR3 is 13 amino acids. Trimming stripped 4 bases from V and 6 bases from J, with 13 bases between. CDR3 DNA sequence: TGCGCCAGCAGCCCGACCCCAGGGCCTGAAGCTTTCTTT. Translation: CASSPTPGPEAFF.

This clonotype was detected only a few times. CDR3 in amino acids: CASSNRVNGYNSPLHF. In DNA, the CDR3 is TGTGCCAGCAGTAACAGGGTAAACGGCTATAATTCACCCCTCCACTTT. The rearrangement links TRBV27 to TRBJ1-6, with D tentatively TRBD1 (6 bases). The germline V gene encodes CDR1 MNHEY and CDR2 SMNVEV (reference sequence). The V and J ends lost 5 bases and 3 bases respectively, with 14 bases between them. This CDR3 is 16 amino acids long.

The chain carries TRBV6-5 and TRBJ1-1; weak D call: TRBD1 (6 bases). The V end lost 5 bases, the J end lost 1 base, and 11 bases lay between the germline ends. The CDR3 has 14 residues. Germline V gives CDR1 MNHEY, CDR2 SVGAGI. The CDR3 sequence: CASSPRGPNTEAFF. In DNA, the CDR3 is TGTGCCAGCAGTCCTCGGGGGCCGAACACTGAAGCTTTCTTT.

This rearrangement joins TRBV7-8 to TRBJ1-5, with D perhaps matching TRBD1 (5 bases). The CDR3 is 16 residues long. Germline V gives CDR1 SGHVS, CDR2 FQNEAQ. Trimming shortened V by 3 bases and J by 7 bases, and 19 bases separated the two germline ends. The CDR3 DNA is TGTGCCAGCAGCTTCTCCGGACACCCCGGGGCCCAGCCCCAGCATTTT. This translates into CASSFSGHPGAQPQHF.

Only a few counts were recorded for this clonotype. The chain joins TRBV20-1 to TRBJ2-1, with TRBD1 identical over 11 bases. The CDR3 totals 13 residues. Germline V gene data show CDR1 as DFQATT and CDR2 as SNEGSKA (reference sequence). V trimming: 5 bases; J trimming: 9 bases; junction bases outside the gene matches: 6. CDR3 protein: CSALGQGGGEQFF. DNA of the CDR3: TGCAGTGCTTTGGGACAGGGGGGCGGTGAGCAGTTCTTC.

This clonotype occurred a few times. The CDR3 region is CASSSDWRGGRFYATQYF. CDR3 bases: TGCGCCAGCAGCTCGGACTGGCGGGGGGGCCGCTTCTATGCGACCCAGTACTTC. The chain has TRBV5-1 and TRBJ2-5; TRBD2 agrees at 9 bases. The CDR3 is made up of 18 amino acids. The V gene's germline CDR1 is SGHRS and CDR2 YFSETQ. With 3 bases clipped from V and 7 bases from J, the junction kept 19 bases outside the gene matches. Variable domain in full (rest from reference TRBV5-1 and TRBJ2-5): KAGVTQTPRYLIKTRGQQVTLSCSPISGHRSVSWYQQTPGQGLQFLFEYFSETQRNKGNFPGRFSGRQFSNSRSEMNVSTLELGDSALYLCASSSDWRGGRFYATQYFGPGTRLLVL.

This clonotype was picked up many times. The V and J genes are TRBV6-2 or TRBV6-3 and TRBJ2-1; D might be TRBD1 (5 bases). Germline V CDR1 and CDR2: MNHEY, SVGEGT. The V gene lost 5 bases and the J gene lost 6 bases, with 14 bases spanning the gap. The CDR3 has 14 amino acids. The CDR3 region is CASSLGPAANEQFF. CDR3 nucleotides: TGTGCCAGCAGTCTGGGGCCCGCGGCCAATGAGCAGTTCTTC.